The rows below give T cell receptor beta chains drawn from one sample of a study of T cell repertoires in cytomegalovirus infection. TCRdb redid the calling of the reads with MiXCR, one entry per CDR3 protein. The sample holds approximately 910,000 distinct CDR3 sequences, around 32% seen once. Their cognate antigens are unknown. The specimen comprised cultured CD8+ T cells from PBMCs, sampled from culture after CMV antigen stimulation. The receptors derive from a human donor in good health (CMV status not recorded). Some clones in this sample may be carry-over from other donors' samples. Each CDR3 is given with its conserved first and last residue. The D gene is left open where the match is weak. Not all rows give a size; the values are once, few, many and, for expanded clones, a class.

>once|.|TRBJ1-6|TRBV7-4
CASSLERDFNSPLHF
TGTGCCAGCAGCTTAGAACGGGATTTTAATTCACCCCTCCACTTT
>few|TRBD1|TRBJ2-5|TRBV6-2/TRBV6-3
CASSYDRAPFQETQYF
TGTGCCAGCAGTTACGACAGGGCCCCTTTCCAAGAGACCCAGTACTTC
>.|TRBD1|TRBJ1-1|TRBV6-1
CASSEFAGQEAFF
TGTGCCAGCAGTGAATTTGCGGGACAGGAAGCTTTCTTT
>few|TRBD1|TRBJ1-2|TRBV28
CASSLLVWQGAFNYGYTF
TGTGCCAGCAGTTTATTAGTCTGGCAGGGGGCTTTTAACTATGGCTACACCTTC
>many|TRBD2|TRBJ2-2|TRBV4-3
CASSQESLAGVANTGELFF
TGCGCCAGCAGCCAAGAGTCCCTAGCGGGTGTAGCGAACACCGGGGAGCTGTTTTTT
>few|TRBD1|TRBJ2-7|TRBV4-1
CASSHGDSDYSYEQYF
TGCGCCAGCAGCCACGGGGACAGCGATTACTCCTACGAGCAGTACTTC
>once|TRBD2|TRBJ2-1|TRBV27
CASSLGFGLAAYNEQFF
TGTGCCAGCAGTTTAGGTTTCGGGCTAGCGGCCTACAATGAGCAGTTCTTC
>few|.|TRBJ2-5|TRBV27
CASSLTWGETQYF
TGTGCCAGCAGTTTAACATGGGGGGAGACCCAGTACTTC
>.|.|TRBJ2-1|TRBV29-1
CSVERWGVHNEQFF
TGCAGCGTTGAAAGGTGGGGGGTACACAATGAGCAGTTCTTC
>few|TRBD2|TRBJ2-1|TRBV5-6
CASSFWTSVGFEQFF
TGTGCCAGCAGCTTCTGGACTAGCGTGGGTTTTGAGCAGTTCTTC
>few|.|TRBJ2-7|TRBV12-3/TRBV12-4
CASSPAGTQLHEQYF
TGTGCCAGCAGCCCTGCCGGGACCCAGCTCCACGAGCAGTACTTC
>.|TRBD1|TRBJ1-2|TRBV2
CATMGQTTNYGYTF
TGTGCCACCATGGGACAGACTACTAACTATGGCTACACCTTC
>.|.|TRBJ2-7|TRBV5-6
CASSQTMSYEQYF
TGTGCCAGCAGCCAGACAATGTCCTACGAGCAGTACTTC
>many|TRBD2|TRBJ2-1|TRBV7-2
CASSRGLAFLNEQFF
TGTGCCAGCAGCAGGGGACTAGCGTTTTTGAATGAGCAGTTCTTC
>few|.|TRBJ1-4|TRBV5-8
CASSFRVGGEKLFF
TGTGCCAGCAGCTTCAGGGTCGGAGGAGAAAAACTGTTTTTT
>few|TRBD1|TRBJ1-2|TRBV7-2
CASSLVGQGLPYGYTF
TGTGCCAGCAGCTTAGTGGGACAGGGTCTCCCCTATGGCTACACCTTC
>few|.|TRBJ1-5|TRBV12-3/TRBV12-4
CASSRGYRSNQPQHF
TGTGCCAGCAGTCGGGGCTATCGAAGCAATCAGCCCCAGCATTTT
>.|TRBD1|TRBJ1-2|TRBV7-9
CASSFPGQGASGGYTF
TGTGCCAGCAGCTTTCCGGGACAGGGAGCCTCTGGGGGCTACACCTTC
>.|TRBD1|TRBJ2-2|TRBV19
CATTGQSLSTGELFF
TGTGCCACCACGGGACAGTCCCTTTCCACCGGGGAGCTGTTTTTT
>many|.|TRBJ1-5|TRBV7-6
CASSSDWGAGQPQHF
TGTGCCAGCAGCTCCGATTGGGGCGCGGGGCAGCCCCAGCATTTT
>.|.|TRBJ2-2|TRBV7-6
CASSSEVGHAGELLF
TGTGCCAGCAGCTCGGAGGTGGGACATGCCGGGGAGCTGCTTTTT
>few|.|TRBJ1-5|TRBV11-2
CASSLDLRANQPQHF
TGTGCCAGCAGCTTAGATTTGAGGGCCAATCAGCCCCAGCATTTT
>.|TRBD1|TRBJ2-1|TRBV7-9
CASSPPGQGKREQFF
TGTGCCAGCAGCCCCCCGGGACAGGGGAAGCGTGAGCAGTTCTTC
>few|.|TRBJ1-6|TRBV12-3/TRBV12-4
CASSHRDTRDIYNSPLHF
TGTGCCAGCAGTCACCGGGACACTCGGGACATTTATAATTCACCCCTCCACTTT
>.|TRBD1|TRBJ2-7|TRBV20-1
CSARDLIGQGDPYEQYF
TGCAGTGCTAGAGATCTAATAGGACAGGGAGACCCCTACGAGCAGTACTTC
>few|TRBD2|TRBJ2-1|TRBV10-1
CASSELAGGPIDEQFF
TGCGCCAGCAGTGAGCTAGCGGGGGGGCCTATCGATGAGCAGTTCTTC
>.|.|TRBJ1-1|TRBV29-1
CSVSYDNMGSTEAFF
TGCAGCGTCAGTTACGACAACATGGGCAGCACTGAAGCTTTCTTT
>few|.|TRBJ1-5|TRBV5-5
CASSLWDGSNQPQHF
TGTGCCAGCAGCTTGTGGGACGGGAGCAATCAGCCCCAGCATTTT
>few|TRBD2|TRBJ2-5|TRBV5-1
CASSPPPSGGPLWETQYF
TGCGCCAGCAGCCCCCCTCCTAGCGGGGGCCCGCTGTGGGAGACCCAGTACTTC
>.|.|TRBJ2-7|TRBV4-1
CASSQDPWTDSYEQYF
TGCGCCAGCAGCCAAGATCCCTGGACAGACTCCTACGAGCAGTACTTC
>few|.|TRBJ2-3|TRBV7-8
CASSLRPGKDTQYF
TGTGCCAGCAGCTTAAGGCCGGGGAAGGATACGCAGTATTTT
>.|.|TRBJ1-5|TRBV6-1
CASSMWGNSNQPQHF
TGTGCCAGCAGTATGTGGGGTAATAGCAATCAGCCCCAGCATTTT
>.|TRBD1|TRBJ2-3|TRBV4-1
CASSLSRDRGGYF
TGCGCCAGCAGCTTAAGCCGAGACAGGGGAGGGTATTTT
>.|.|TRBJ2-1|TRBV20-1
CSARDNWGDNEQFF
TGCAGTGCTAGAGATAATTGGGGGGACAATGAGCAGTTCTTC
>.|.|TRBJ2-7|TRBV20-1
CSAHTGSYEQYF
TGCAGTGCGCATACAGGGTCCTACGAGCAGTACTTC
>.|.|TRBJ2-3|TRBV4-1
CASSQDALVGTDTQYF
TGCGCCAGCAGCCAAGATGCTCTAGTGGGGACAGATACGCAGTATTTT
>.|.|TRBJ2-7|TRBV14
CASSQGLGGTIAYEQYF
TGTGCCAGCAGCCAAGGCCTTGGGGGGACGATAGCCTACGAGCAGTACTTC
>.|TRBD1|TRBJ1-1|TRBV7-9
CASTVGGRMNTEAFF
TGTGCCAGCACCGTAGGGGGCCGAATGAACACTGAAGCTTTCTTT
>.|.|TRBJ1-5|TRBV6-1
CASQDGYSNQPQHF
TGTGCCAGCCAGGACGGTTATAGCAATCAGCCCCAGCATTTT
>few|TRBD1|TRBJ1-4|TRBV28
CASTDRGFGEKLFF
TGTGCCAGCACCGACAGGGGGTTTGGTGAAAAACTGTTTTTT
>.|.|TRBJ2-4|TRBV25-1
CASSQREGTGPGIQYF
TGTGCCAGCAGCCAACGAGAGGGTACAGGGCCGGGCATTCAGTACTTC
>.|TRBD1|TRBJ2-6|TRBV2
CASSVSGGVTGANVLTF
TGTGCCAGCAGTGTTTCAGGGGGTGTCACTGGGGCCAACGTCCTGACTTTC
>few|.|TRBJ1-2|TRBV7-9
CASSLSGPDHGYTF
TGTGCCAGCAGCTTAAGCGGGCCAGATCATGGCTACACCTTC
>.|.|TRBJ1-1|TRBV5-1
CATGEGPTLEAFF
TGCGCCACGGGCGAGGGACCTACCCTTGAAGCTTTCTTT
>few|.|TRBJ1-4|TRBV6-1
CASSEYTGKNEKLFF
TGTGCCAGCAGTGAATATACAGGGAAGAATGAAAAACTGTTTTTT
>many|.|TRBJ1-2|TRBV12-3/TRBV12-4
CASTTQMNYGYTF
TGTGCCAGCACCACACAGATGAACTATGGCTACACCTTC
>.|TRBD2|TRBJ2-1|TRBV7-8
CASSSAGGRLYNEQFF
TGTGCCAGCAGCTCTGCGGGGGGGCGATTGTACAATGAGCAGTTCTTC